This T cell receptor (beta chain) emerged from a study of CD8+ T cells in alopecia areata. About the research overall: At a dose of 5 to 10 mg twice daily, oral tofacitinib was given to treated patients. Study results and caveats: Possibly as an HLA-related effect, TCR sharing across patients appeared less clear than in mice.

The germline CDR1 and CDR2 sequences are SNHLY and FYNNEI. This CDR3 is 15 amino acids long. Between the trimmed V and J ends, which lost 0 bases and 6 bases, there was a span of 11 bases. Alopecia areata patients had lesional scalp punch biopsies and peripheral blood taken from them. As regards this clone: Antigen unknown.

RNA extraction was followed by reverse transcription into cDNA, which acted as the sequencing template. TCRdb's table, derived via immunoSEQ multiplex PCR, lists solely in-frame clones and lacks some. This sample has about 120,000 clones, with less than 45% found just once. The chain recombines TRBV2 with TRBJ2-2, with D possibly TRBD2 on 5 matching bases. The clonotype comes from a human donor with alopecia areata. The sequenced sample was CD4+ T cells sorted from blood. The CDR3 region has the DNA TGTGCCAGCAGTGAAGCGCTTCGGGGAGCCGGGGAGCTGTTTTTT. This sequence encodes CASSEALRGAGELFF.